This T cell receptor (beta chain) was found in a study of neurological immune-mediated disorders. Study-wide results and caveats: None of the CDR3 amino acid sequences in expanded clones turned up in more than one subject, which points to private repertoires in all groups.

As for the cDNA, it was generated by 5'RACE with 10-nucleotide random UMIs. TCRdb fed the 5' RACE reads into MiXCR, producing one record per CDR3 protein. Among 30,000 to 40,000 distinct CDR3 sequences, 3.5% to 4% were seen once, and the ten largest hold roughly 2%. The CDR3 spans 12 residues. Germline CDR1 SNHLY, CDR2 FYNNEI. V was cut by 7 bases and J by 5 bases, with 12 bases left in between. This clonotype was recorded at least ten times. Its specificity is not known. The sequenced sample consisted of PBMCs. This TCR derives from a young man with multiple sclerosis. The V and J genes are TRBV2 and TRBJ2-7, with a possible D match to TRBD2 (5 bases). CDR3 residues: CASITSRDEQYF. The CDR3 DNA sequence: TGTGCCAGCATTACGTCGAGGGACGAGCAGTACTTC.